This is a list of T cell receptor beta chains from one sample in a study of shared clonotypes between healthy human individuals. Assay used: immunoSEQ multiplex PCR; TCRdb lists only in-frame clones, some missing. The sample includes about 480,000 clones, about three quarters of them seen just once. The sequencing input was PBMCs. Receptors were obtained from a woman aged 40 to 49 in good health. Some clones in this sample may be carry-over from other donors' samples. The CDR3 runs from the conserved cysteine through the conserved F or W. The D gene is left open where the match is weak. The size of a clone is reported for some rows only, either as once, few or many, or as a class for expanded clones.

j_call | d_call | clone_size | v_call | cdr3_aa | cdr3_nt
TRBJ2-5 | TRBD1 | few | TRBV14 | CASSRTGGELRPRETQYF | TGTGCCAGCAGCCGGACAGGGGGCGAATTGAGGCCTCGAGAGACCCAGTACTTC
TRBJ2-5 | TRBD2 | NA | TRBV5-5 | CASSWPGLAGEETQYF | TGTGCCAGCAGCTGGCCGGGGCTAGCGGGCGAAGAGACCCAGTACTTC
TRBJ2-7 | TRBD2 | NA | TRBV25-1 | CASSELSGRAYEQYF | TGTGCCAGCAGTGAACTTAGCGGGAGGGCCTACGAGCAGTACTTC
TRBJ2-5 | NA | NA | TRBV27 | CASSLIGGRETQYF | TGTGCCAGCAGCCTAATAGGGGGTCGGGAGACCCAGTACTTC
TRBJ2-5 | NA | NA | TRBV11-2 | CASSLAMLQETQYF | TGTGCCAGCAGCTTAGCAATGCTCCAAGAGACCCAGTACTTC
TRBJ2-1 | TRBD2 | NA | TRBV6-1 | CASGTSGSKRQFF | TGTGCCAGTGGGACTAGCGGGAGTAAACGGCAGTTCTTC
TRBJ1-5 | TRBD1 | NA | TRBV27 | CASSSDRYNQPQHF | TGTGCCAGCAGTTCGGACAGGTACAATCAGCCCCAGCATTTT
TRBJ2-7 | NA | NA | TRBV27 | CATKLAGSSYEQYF | TGTGCCACCAAACTAGCCGGGAGCTCCTACGAGCAGTACTTC
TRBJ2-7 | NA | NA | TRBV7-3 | CASSLLRGYEQYF | TGTGCCAGCAGCTTACTACGGGGGTACGAGCAGTACTTC
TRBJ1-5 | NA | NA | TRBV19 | CASSMVTNQPQHF | TGTGCCAGTAGTATGGTTACTAATCAGCCCCAGCATTTT
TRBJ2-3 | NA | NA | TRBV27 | CASTTGWRSSSTDTQYF | TGTGCCAGCACCACCGGTTGGCGGTCCTCTAGCACAGATACGCAGTATTTT